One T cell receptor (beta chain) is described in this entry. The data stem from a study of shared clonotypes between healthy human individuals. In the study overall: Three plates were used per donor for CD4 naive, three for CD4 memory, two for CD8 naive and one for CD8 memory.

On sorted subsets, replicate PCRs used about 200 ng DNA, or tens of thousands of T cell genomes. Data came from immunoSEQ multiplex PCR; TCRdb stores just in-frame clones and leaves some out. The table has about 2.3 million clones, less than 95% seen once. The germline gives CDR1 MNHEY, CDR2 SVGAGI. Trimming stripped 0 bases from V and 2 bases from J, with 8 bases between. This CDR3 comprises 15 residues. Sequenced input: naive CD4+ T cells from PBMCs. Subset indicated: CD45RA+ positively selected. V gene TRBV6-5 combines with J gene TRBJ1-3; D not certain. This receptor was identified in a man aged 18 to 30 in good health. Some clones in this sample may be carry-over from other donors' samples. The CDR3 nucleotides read TGTGCCAGCAGTTACTCAGCGACAACTGGAAACACCATATATTTT. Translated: CASSYSATTGNTIYF.